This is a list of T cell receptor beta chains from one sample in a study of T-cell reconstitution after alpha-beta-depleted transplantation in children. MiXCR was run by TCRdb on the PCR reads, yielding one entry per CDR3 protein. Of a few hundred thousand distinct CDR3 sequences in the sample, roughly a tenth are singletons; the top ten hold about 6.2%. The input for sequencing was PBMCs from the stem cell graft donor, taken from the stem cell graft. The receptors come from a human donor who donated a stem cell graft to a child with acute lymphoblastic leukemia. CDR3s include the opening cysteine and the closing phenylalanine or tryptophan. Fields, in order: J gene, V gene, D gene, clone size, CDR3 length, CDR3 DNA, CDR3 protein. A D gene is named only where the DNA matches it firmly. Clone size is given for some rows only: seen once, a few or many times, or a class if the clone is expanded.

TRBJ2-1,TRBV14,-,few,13,TGTGCCAGCAGCCAAGATCACCCATATGAGCAGTTCTTC,CASSQDHPYEQFF
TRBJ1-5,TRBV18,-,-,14,TGTGCCAGCTCACCTGGACAGAATCATCAGCCCCAGCATTTT,CASSPGQNHQPQHF
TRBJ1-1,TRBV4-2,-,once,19,TGTGCCAGTTTTTTTCGGGGGGCGGTATCTTCTTCGGGGAACACTGAAGCTTTCTTT,CASFFRGAVSSSGNTEAFF
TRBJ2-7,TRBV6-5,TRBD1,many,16,TGTGCCAGCAGTTATAGTCCCGGGACAGGCTCCTACGAGCAGTACTTC,CASSYSPGTGSYEQYF
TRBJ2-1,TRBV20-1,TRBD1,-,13,TGCAGTGCACCCGGACAGGGGGCGGGTGAGCAGTTCTTC,CSAPGQGAGEQFF
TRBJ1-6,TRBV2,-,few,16,TGTGCCAGCAGTGAATATCGGGCGGTCTATAATTCACCCCTCCACTTT,CASSEYRAVYNSPLHF
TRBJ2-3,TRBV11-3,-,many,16,TGTGCCAGCAGCTTACAGGGCGGTTTTAGCACAGATACGCAGTATTTT,CASSLQGGFSTDTQYF
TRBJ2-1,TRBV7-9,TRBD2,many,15,TGTGCCAGCAGCTTAGCGGCTAGCGGGGGGAATGAGCAGTTCTTC,CASSLAASGGNEQFF
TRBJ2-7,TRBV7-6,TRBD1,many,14,TGTGCCAGCAGCTTAGAAGGGGGCCCGCTCGAGCAGTACTTC,CASSLEGGPLEQYF
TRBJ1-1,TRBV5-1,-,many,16,TGCGCCAGCAGCTTGGTCGTAGGGCAGCCACTCACTGAAGCTTTCTTT,CASSLVVGQPLTEAFF
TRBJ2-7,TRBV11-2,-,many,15,TGTGCCAGCAGCTTAGAGAGGGAAGTTTCCTACGAGCAGTACTTC,CASSLEREVSYEQYF
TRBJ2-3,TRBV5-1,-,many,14,TGCGCCAGCAGCTTGTTTGACAAAACAGATACGCAGTATTTT,CASSLFDKTDTQYF
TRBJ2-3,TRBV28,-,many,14,TGTGCCAGCAGTTTGGGGGGGCCCTTAGATACGCAGTATTTT,CASSLGGPLDTQYF
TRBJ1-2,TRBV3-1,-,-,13,TGTGCCAGCAGCCAAGGGACGTTCTATGGCTACACCTTC,CASSQGTFYGYTF
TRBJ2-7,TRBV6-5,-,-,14,TGTGCCAGCAGTTACCCGGTTTGGGGCGGGGAGCAGTACTTC,CASSYPVWGGEQYF
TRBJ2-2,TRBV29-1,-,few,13,TGCAGCGTTTCCAGGGGAAACACCGGGGAGCTGTTTTTT,CSVSRGNTGELFF
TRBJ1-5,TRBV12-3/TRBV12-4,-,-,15,TGTGCCAGCAGTTCCACGGACAGTCTGGGGCAGCCCCAGCATTTT,CASSSTDSLGQPQHF
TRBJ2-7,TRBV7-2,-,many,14,TGTGCCAGCAGCTTAGATCACAGGGATTACGAGCAGTACTTC,CASSLDHRDYEQYF
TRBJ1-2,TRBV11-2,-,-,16,TGTGCCAGCAGCTTAGTGGGTTACGGGACAATGGATGGCTACACCTTC,CASSLVGYGTMDGYTF
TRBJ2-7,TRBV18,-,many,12,TGTGCCAGCTCACCACTGGGGGACGAGCAGTACTTC,CASSPLGDEQYF
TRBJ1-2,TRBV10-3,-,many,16,TGTGCCATCAGTGAGACAACGACAGTACCCCCCTATGGCTACACCTTC,CAISETTTVPPYGYTF
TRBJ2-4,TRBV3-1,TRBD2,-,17,TGTGCCAGCAGCCAAGATTTCGGGGGGGCAGCCAAAAACATTCAGTACTTC,CASSQDFGGAAKNIQYF
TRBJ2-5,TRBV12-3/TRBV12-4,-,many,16,TGTGCCAGCAGTTTAGGGGGAGCGGCTTTCCTTGAGACCCAGTACTTC,CASSLGGAAFLETQYF
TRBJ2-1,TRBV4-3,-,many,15,TGCGCCAGCAGCCAAGAAAGGCAGGTCTACAATGAGCAGTTCTTC,CASSQERQVYNEQFF
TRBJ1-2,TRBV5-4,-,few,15,TGTGCCAGCAGCTTGGGGACCCCCAGGAGCTATGGCTACACCTTC,CASSLGTPRSYGYTF
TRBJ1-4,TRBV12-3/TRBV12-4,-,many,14,TGTGCCAGCAGTTCCTATGGGGGGCCGGCAAAACTGTTTTTT,CASSSYGGPAKLFF
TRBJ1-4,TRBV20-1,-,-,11,TGCAGTGCTTTCCGTGGGGAAAAACTGTTTTTT,CSAFRGEKLFF
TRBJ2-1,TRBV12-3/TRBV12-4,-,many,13,TGTGCCAGCAGTTTACTCGGGGCGGGTGAGCAGTTCTTC,CASSLLGAGEQFF
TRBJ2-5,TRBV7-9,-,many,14,TGTGCCAGCAGCTTAGGCCCAGTGGGGGAGACCCAGTACTTC,CASSLGPVGETQYF
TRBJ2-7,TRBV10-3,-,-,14,TGTGCCATCAGTGACCAGGGACCCTTTTACGAGCAGTACTTC,CAISDQGPFYEQYF
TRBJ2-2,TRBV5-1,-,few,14,TGCGCCAGCACCTTTGCGGGGAACACCGGGGAGCTGTTTTTT,CASTFAGNTGELFF
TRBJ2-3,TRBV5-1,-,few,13,TGCGCCAGCACGCGGGACGTCACAGATACGCAGTATTTT,CASTRDVTDTQYF
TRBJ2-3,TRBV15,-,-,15,TGTGCCACCAGCCAGGGTGGACCGAGCACAGATACGCAGTATTTT,CATSQGGPSTDTQYF
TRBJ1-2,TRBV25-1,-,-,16,TGTGCCAGCAGTGAATCTAGGGCAGGGTGGTCCTATGGCTACACCTTC,CASSESRAGWSYGYTF
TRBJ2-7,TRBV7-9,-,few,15,TGTGCCAGCCTCCAGGGGAGGGTAAAGGCCTACGAGCAGTACTTC,CASLQGRVKAYEQYF
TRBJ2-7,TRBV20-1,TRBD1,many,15,TGCAGTGCTAGAGATAGGGGACAGGGGTCCTACGAGCAGTACTTC,CSARDRGQGSYEQYF
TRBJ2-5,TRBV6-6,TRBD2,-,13,TGTGCCAGCAGTTCGCTAGCGGAAGAGACCCAGTACTTC,CASSSLAEETQYF
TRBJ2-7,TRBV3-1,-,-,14,TGTGCCAGCAGCTCAAGGTTACCTCCCTACGAGCAGTACTTC,CASSSRLPPYEQYF
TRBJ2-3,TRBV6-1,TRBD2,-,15,TGTGCCAGCGCCTACTTAGCGGGGGGCCCAGATACGCAGTATTTT,CASAYLAGGPDTQYF
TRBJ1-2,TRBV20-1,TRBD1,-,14,TGCAGTGTCGTCCCTCGGACAGGGAATACTGGCTACACCTTC,CSVVPRTGNTGYTF
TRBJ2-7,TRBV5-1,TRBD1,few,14,TGCGCCAGCAGCAGGTGGACAGGGGGGAACGAGCAGTACTTC,CASSRWTGGNEQYF
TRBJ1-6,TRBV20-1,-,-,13,TGCAGTGCTAGAGCTCAGGGAGGGTCACCCCTCCACTTT,CSARAQGGSPLHF
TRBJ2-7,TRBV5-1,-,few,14,TGCGCCAGCAGCTTGTTAAAGGGGATGGACGAGCAGTACTTC,CASSLLKGMDEQYF
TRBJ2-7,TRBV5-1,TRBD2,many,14,TGCGCCAGCTCTGGGACTAGCGACGCCTACGAGCAGTACTTC,CASSGTSDAYEQYF
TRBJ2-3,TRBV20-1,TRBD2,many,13,TGCAGTGCTAGGGCTAGCGGGGGTGATACGCAGTATTTT,CSARASGGDTQYF
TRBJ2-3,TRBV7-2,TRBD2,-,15,TGTGCCAGCAGCTTCGGGGCGGGGGGCGGAGATACGCAGTATTTT,CASSFGAGGGDTQYF
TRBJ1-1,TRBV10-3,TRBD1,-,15,TGTGCCATCAGTGGGGGACAGGGGATGGACACTGAATCTTTCTTT,CAISGGQGMDTESFF
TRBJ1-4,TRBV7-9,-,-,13,TGTGCCAGCAGCTTAGGGGACCCCACGGGACTGTTTTTT,CASSLGDPTGLFF
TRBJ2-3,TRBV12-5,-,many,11,TGTGCTAGTGCAAGCACAGATACGCAGTATTTT,CASASTDTQYF
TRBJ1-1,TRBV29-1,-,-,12,TGCAGCGGCGTGGCCCTGTGGGCTGAAGCTTTCTTT,CSGVALWAEAFF
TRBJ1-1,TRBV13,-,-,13,TGTGCCAGCAGTGTCGATGAGAACACTGAAGCTTTCTTT,CASSVDENTEAFF
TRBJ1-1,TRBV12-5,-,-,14,TGTGCTAGTGGCAAGGACAGTTCGAACACTGAAGCTTTCTTT,CASGKDSSNTEAFF
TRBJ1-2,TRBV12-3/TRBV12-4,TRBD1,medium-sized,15,TGTGCCAGCAGTTTTGCGGGACAGGGGACTGGTGGCTACACCTTC,CASSFAGQGTGGYTF
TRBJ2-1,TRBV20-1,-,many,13,TGCAGTGCCCCGACCGGATGGTACAATGAGCAGTTCTTC,CSAPTGWYNEQFF